Each of the 12 T cell receptor beta chains below was sequenced from the same sample in a study of cytomegalovirus exposure and HLA in healthy donors. PCR primers comprised 60 Vbeta and 13 Jbeta primers. Libraries were prepared by immunoSEQ multiplex PCR; TCRdb keeps only in-frame clonotypes and omits some of them. The table lists about 220,000 clones, around 80% of them singletons. The sequenced material came from PBMCs. These TCRs come from a boy aged 2 to 9 in good health and CMV-seronegative.

V and J are TRBV29-1 and TRBJ1-2, with D hard to call. The CDR3 has 13 residues. The germline V gene has CDR1 SQVTM and CDR2 ANQGSEA. The ends were cut back, 6 bases at V and 3 bases at J, with 14 bases in the middle. The DNA of the CDR3 is TGCAGCGTAGCTTTGGGTGGAGACTATGGCTACACCTTC. This gives the protein CSVALGGDYGYTF.

J is TRBJ1-6 and V is TRBV7-2, with a possible D match to TRBD1 (6 bases). V was clipped by 1 base and J by 7 bases, with 11 bases between them. The V gene's germline CDR1 is SGHTA and CDR2 FQGNSA. CDR3 length: 15 residues. In nucleotides, the CDR3 is TGTGCCAGCAGCTTAGGTCAGGGGCCCAATTCACCCCTCCACTTT. Translated, it gives CASSLGQGPNSPLHF.

The chain joins TRBV2 to TRBJ2-1; 14 bases agree with TRBD2. There are 20 residues in the CDR3. The germline V gene has CDR1 SNHLY and CDR2 FYNNEI. The ends lost 5 bases at V and 1 base at J; junction bases unmatched: 13. CDR3 amino acids: CASSLGGTSGRDGSYNEQFF. The DNA of the CDR3 is TGTGCCAGCAGTCTAGGGGGGACTAGCGGGAGAGATGGGTCCTACAATGAGCAGTTCTTC.

V gene TRBV19 combines with J gene TRBJ2-7; 10 nucleotides line up with TRBD1. The CDR3 loop spans 16 amino acids. From germline, CDR1 is LNHDA and CDR2 SQIVND (reference sequence). V was pared by 4 bases and J by 2 bases, with 8 bases of the junction left unmatched. CDR3 nucleotides: TGTGCCAGTAGTAAGACAGGGGGCTTTCCCACCTACGAGCAGTACTTC. Amino acid sequence: CASSKTGGFPTYEQYF.

The J gene is TRBJ1-2, the V gene TRBV7-9; no definite D call. CDR3 size: 14 residues. Germline CDR1 SEHNR, CDR2 FQNEAQ (reference sequence). Trimming shortened V by 1 base and J by 5 bases, and 11 bases separated the two germline ends. DNA of the CDR3: TGTGCCAGCAGCTTAGGACAACAGTGGTATGGCTACACCTTC. Translation gives CASSLGQQWYGYTF.

About this clone: Different DNA sequences within this sample yield the same CDR3. The chain employs TRBV6-5 and TRBJ1-1; D uncertain. V dropped 2 bases and J dropped 1 base, with 5 bases sitting between them. There are 13 residues in the CDR3. Germline CDR1 is MNHEY and CDR2 is SVGAGI. Written as DNA, the CDR3 is TGTGCCAGCAGTTACCGGAGGAACACTGAAGCTTTCTTT. The encoded protein is CASSYRRNTEAFF.

This chain uses TRBV6-6 with TRBJ2-3, with 12 bases that match TRBD2. J gave up 7 bases and V 5 bases, and 10 bases lay outside the gene matches. CDR1 MNHNY and CDR2 SVGAGI come from the germline V gene (reference sequence). This CDR3 comprises 16 residues. The CDR3 nucleotides read TGTGCCAGCAGTCCCCTAGCGGGGGGGCGCGGGAATACGCAGTATTTT. Translating it yields CASSPLAGGRGNTQYF.

In its sample, this clone was seen a few times. V usage is TRBV4-1 and J usage is TRBJ1-6; possibly TRBD1 for D (6 bases). Germline CDR1 is MGHRA and CDR2 is YSYEKL. This CDR3 comprises 16 residues. Trimming left V 4 bases short and J 9 bases short, with 19 bases between. The DNA of the CDR3 is TGCGCCAGCAGCCCGCAGGGACTAAGGGGGGGTTCACCCCTCCACTTT. It yields the protein CASSPQGLRGGSPLHF.

This clone occurred a few times. This chain connects TRBV6-5 to TRBJ2-2, with D maybe TRBD2 (6 bases). Germline V gene sequence: CDR1 MNHEY, CDR2 SVGAGI. This CDR3 contains 14 residues. V gave up 8 bases and J gave up 4 bases, with 14 bases separating them. CDR3 loop: CASLSASVTGELFF. The CDR3 region has the DNA TGTGCCAGCTTATCGGCTAGCGTCACCGGGGAGCTGTTTTTT.

This clone was seen more than once but under ten times. The chain employs TRBV2 and TRBJ1-2; 10 bases are a match to TRBD1. Germline CDR1 SNHLY, CDR2 FYNNEI. V shed 7 bases, J shed 5 bases, and the junction held 10 bases outside the gene matches. The CDR3 loop spans 15 amino acids. The CDR3 is CASTMGQGIGYGYTF. The CDR3 coding sequence is TGTGCCAGCACCATGGGACAGGGGATTGGATATGGCTACACCTTC.

The V gene is TRBV13, the J gene TRBJ2-3, with no clear D. Per germline, CDR1 PRHDT and CDR2 FYEKMQ (reference sequence). Trimming removed 0 bases at V and 0 bases at J, with 7 bases between. CDR3 length: 15 amino acids. The CDR3 DNA sequence: TGTGCCAGCAGCTTAGGGACTGAGAGCACAGATACGCAGTATTTT. Its protein is CASSLGTESTDTQYF.

The V and J genes are TRBV2 and TRBJ2-1; TRBD2 might be the D (6 bases). Germline values: CDR1 SNHLY, CDR2 FYNNEI. The CDR3 covers 12 residues. V was cut by 4 bases and J by 7 bases, with 8 bases left in between. CDR3 residues: CASSVLANEQFF. In DNA, the CDR3 is TGTGCCAGCAGTGTACTAGCAAATGAGCAGTTCTTC.